These T cell receptor beta chains were read from a single sample in a study of T-cell reconstitution after alpha-beta-depleted transplantation in children. TCRdb reprocessed the PCR reads via MiXCR and lists one record per CDR3 protein. The table lists roughly 420,000 distinct CDR3 sequences, 15% to 20% of them singletons. The starting material was PBMCs, mostly from graft donor cells, obtained 360 days after TCRalphabeta/CD19-depleted stem cell transplant. These receptors all come from a boy less than two years old who had a stem cell transplant for Wiskott-Aldrich syndrome, so the T cells may come from the graft donor. Both conserved end residues are part of each CDR3. D genes are given only for firm matches. Size values are once, few and many counts, or a class for expanded clones, and some rows have none.

d_gene,abundance,v_gene,j_gene,CDR3aa,CDR3nt
.,few,TRBV2,TRBJ2-7,CASSAAGPLYEQYF,TGTGCCAGCAGTGCCGCAGGGCCCCTCTACGAGCAGTACTTC
TRBD2,.,TRBV7-2,TRBJ2-7,CASSLWTSPWGEQYF,TGTGCCAGCAGCTTATGGACTAGCCCTTGGGGGGAGCAGTACTTC
.,many,TRBV5-1,TRBJ2-2,CASSLRAANTGELFF,TGCGCCAGCAGCTTAAGAGCGGCGAACACCGGGGAGCTGTTTTTT
TRBD1,.,TRBV6-7,TRBJ2-2,CACSYFRGTGSSATGELFF,TGTGCCTGCAGTTACTTCCGAGGGACAGGGTCGAGTGCCACCGGGGAGCTGTTTTTT
.,few,TRBV20-1,TRBJ2-3,CSARDRSRLSADTQYF,TGCAGTGCTAGAGATCGTAGCCGCCTCAGCGCAGATACGCAGTATTTT
.,.,TRBV29-1,TRBJ2-1,CSVVLVPPYNEQFF,TGCAGCGTTGTACTAGTCCCGCCTTACAATGAGCAGTTCTTC
.,few,TRBV5-1,TRBJ2-2,CASSLGRGAYTGELFF,TGCGCCAGCAGCTTGGGACGGGGGGCCTACACCGGGGAGCTGTTTTTT
.,.,TRBV7-4,TRBJ2-7,CASSVWGNRTCWGSSYEQYF,TGTGCCAGCAGCGTCTGGGGGAACAGGACCTGTTGGGGATCCTCCTACGAGCAGTACTTC
TRBD2,.,TRBV7-9,TRBJ2-5,CASSRGETYQETQYF,TGTGCCAGCAGCCGGGGGGAGACGTACCAAGAGACCCAGTACTTC
TRBD1,.,TRBV28,TRBJ1-1,CASSPTGAANTEAFF,TGTGCCAGCAGTCCCACAGGGGCGGCGAACACTGAAGCTTTCTTT
.,.,TRBV21-1,TRBJ1-1,CASSKRGHMNTEAFF,TGTGCCAGCAGCAAAAGGGGACACATGAACACTGAAGCTTTCTTT
.,few,TRBV10-2,TRBJ2-7,CASRGGQASYEQYF,TGCGCCAGCAGGGGAGGACAGGCCTCCTACGAGCAGTACTTC
TRBD1,few,TRBV29-1,TRBJ2-1,CSVRWRDRGIGEQFF,TGCAGCGTGCGCTGGCGGGACAGGGGTATCGGTGAGCAGTTCTTC
TRBD1,.,TRBV5-1,TRBJ2-7,CASSNPFRDRGYEQYF,TGCGCCAGCAGTAACCCATTTCGGGACAGGGGTTACGAGCAGTACTTC
.,.,TRBV5-6,TRBJ2-3,CASSPWGGDTQYF,TGTGCCAGCAGCCCCTGGGGCGGGGATACGCAGTATTTT
.,few,TRBV6-1,TRBJ1-5,CATKVAGSNQPQHF,TGTGCCACCAAGGTGGCAGGGAGCAATCAGCCCCAGCATTTT
.,few,TRBV2,TRBJ2-3,CASSETVLASTDTQYF,TGTGCCAGCAGTGAAACCGTTCTCGCTAGCACAGATACGCAGTATTTT
.,few,TRBV20-1,TRBJ1-4,CSARDRRDLTNEKLFF,TGCAGTGCTAGAGATCGCAGGGATTTGACTAATGAAAAACTGTTTTTT
TRBD2,few,TRBV3-1,TRBJ2-3,CASSQAGVAGATDTQYF,TGTGCCAGCAGCCAAGCGGGGGTAGCGGGGGCCACAGATACGCAGTATTTT
TRBD2,.,TRBV7-9,TRBJ2-7,CASSLVGHGGEQYF,TGTGCCAGCAGCTTAGTAGGGCACGGGGGGGAGCAGTACTTC
.,few,TRBV19,TRBJ2-3,CASSIGSLKSDTQYF,TGTGCCAGTAGTATCGGGAGCCTAAAGTCAGATACGCAGTATTTT
.,few,TRBV6-1,TRBJ1-5,CASRWDVTKLSNQPQHF,TGTGCCAGCAGATGGGACGTAACAAAACTTAGCAATCAGCCCCAGCATTTT
TRBD1,few,TRBV7-6,TRBJ1-1,CASSLRSGYWDRPSTEAFF,TGTGCCAGCAGCCTTAGGAGTGGGTACTGGGACAGGCCATCCACCGAAGCTTTCTTT
.,few,TRBV7-2,TRBJ2-3,CASSRRLVSTDTQYF,TGTGCCAGCAGCCGTAGACTAGTCAGCACAGATACGCAGTATTTT
TRBD1,few,TRBV12-3/TRBV12-4,TRBJ2-7,CASSLWDRVEQYF,TGTGCCAGCAGTTTATGGGACAGGGTCGAGCAGTACTTC
.,.,TRBV15,TRBJ2-7,CATSRDSGESYEQYF,TGTGCCACCAGCAGAGATTCGGGAGAATCCTACGAGCAGTACTTC
.,.,TRBV18,TRBJ2-1,CASSPGTGWDEQFF,TGTGCCAGCTCCCCCGGGACGGGATGGGATGAGCAGTTCTTC
TRBD2,many,TRBV4-3,TRBJ2-7,CASSQDHLAVAYEQYF,TGCGCCAGCAGCCAAGATCACCTAGCGGTAGCCTACGAGCAGTACTTC
.,few,TRBV5-1,TRBJ1-1,CASSLVGLSLMNTEAFF,TGCGCCAGCAGCTTGGTCGGATTATCCCTTATGAACACTGAAGCTTTCTTT
.,few,TRBV7-9,TRBJ2-1,CASRILGGNNEQFF,TGTGCCAGCAGAATCCTGGGTGGTAACAATGAGCAGTTCTTC
.,few,TRBV11-3,TRBJ2-3,CASSSPHTDTQYF,TGTGCCAGCAGCTCTCCTCACACAGATACGCAGTATTTT
.,many,TRBV7-2,TRBJ1-4,CASSLAASTNEKLFF,TGTGCCAGCAGCTTAGCGGCCTCAACTAATGAAAAACTGTTTTTT
TRBD1,.,TRBV5-8,TRBJ1-2,CASSLPGQGAIGYGYTF,TGTGCCAGCAGCCTTCCGGGACAGGGGGCGATCGGCTATGGCTACACCTTC
.,few,TRBV2,TRBJ2-1,CASTAAYNEQFF,TGTGCCAGCACGGCAGCTTACAATGAGCAGTTCTTC
TRBD2,few,TRBV10-3,TRBJ2-7,CAISESQVLGTSGRYEQYF,TGTGCCATCAGTGAGTCGCAGGTTTTGGGGACTAGCGGGAGGTACGAGCAGTACTTC
.,.,TRBV6-2/TRBV6-3,TRBJ2-1,CASSYDGYYNEQFF,TGTGCCAGCAGTTACGACGGGTACTACAATGAGCAGTTCTTC
.,many,TRBV5-1,TRBJ2-1,CASSLGTVRAYNEQFF,TGCGCCAGCAGCTTAGGTACAGTTCGGGCATACAATGAGCAGTTCTTC
.,few,TRBV7-9,TRBJ2-1,CASSSSIVQFF,TGTGCCAGCAGCTCGTCAATCGTGCAGTTCTTC
.,.,TRBV12-3/TRBV12-4,TRBJ2-1,CAIISGVSYNEQFF,TGTGCCATCATTAGCGGAGTCTCCTACAATGAGCAGTTCTTC